Listed here are 24 T cell receptor beta chains from one sample, sequenced in a study of memory CD4+ T cells and cytomegalovirus serostatus. The sort gate was single viable CD3+CD4+CD8-CD45RO+ cells for memory CD4+ T cells. The table came from immunoSEQ multiplex PCR; TCRdb's copy has only in-frame clones and leaves some out. The sample holds approximately 70,000 clones, roughly three quarters seen once. Sequencing was done on a sample of memory CD4+ T cells from blood. All receptors come from an adult in good health and CMV-seropositive.

This clone was counted only a few times. This chain joins TRBV7-8 and TRBJ1-1; 8 bases map to TRBD1. V lost 5 bases, J lost 5 bases, and 10 bases stayed unmatched. This CDR3 region has 15 residues. The germline V gene has CDR1 SGHVS and CDR2 FQNEAQ. The CDR3 sequence is CASSPNRDRGTEAFF. The DNA for the CDR3 is TGTGCCAGCAGCCCGAACCGAGACAGGGGTACTGAAGCTTTCTTT. The full variable domain, rest sourced from reference TRBV7-8 and TRBJ1-1, is GAGVSQSPRYKVAKRGQDVALRCDPISGHVSLFWYQQALGQGPEFLTYFQNEAQLDKSGLPSDRFFAERPEGSVSTLKIQRTQQEDSAVYLCASSPNRDRGTEAFFGQGTRLTVV.

This clone was seen a handful of times. The chain combines TRBV27 with TRBJ2-7; the D is unclear. Germline CDR1 is MNHEY and CDR2 is SMNVEV (reference sequence). Trimming cost V 5 bases and J 6 bases, with 8 bases left between them. CDR3 size: 11 residues. CDR3 DNA sequence: TGTGCCAGCAGTAGTTCATTCGAGCAGTACTTC. Translation gives CASSSSFEQYF.

The chain combines TRBV19 with TRBJ2-6; D ambiguous. V was trimmed by 7 bases and J by 0 bases, leaving 4 bases between them. CDR1 is LNHDA, CDR2 SQIVND, per germline (reference sequence). The CDR3 runs 13 residues. The CDR3 protein is CASKISGANVLTF. CDR3 bases: TGTGCCAGTAAAATCTCTGGGGCCAACGTCCTGACTTTC. Looking up the rest from reference TRBV19 and TRBJ2-6 gives the full variable domain: DGGITQSPKYLFRKEGQNVTLSCEQNLNHDAMYWYRQDPGQGLRLIYYSQIVNDFQKGDIAEGYSVSREKKESFPLTVTSAQKNPTAFYLCASKISGANVLTFGAGSRLTVL.

The chain links TRBV4-2 to TRBJ2-7; D possibly uses TRBD1 or TRBD2 (5 bases each). The germline V gene has CDR1 LGHNA and CDR2 YNFKEQ. The CDR3 is made up of 15 amino acids. V lost 0 bases, J lost 5 bases, and 14 bases lay in between. The CDR3 nucleotides read TGTGCCAGCAGCCAAGAGGGGGTCCCGAGGGACGAGCAGTACTTC. Amino acids: CASSQEGVPRDEQYF.

V gene TRBV18 combines with J gene TRBJ2-2, with D possibly TRBD2 on 6 matching bases. This CDR3 is built from 15 residues. Trimming shortened V by 6 bases and J by 3 bases, and 14 bases separated the two germline ends. Germline V gene lookup returns CDR1 KGHSH and CDR2 LQKENI. In DNA, the CDR3 is TGTGCCAGCTCTCCCCGGGAGACGGACACCGGGGAGCTGTTTTTT. Translating gives CASSPRETDTGELFF.

CDR3 DNA sequence: TGTGCCAGCAGCTTAGTAGGGTTGGGTGCCGAGCAGTACTTC. Amino acid sequence: CASSLVGLGAEQYF. The V gene is TRBV7-2, the J gene TRBJ2-7, with no clear D. The germline V and J ends were trimmed by 1 base and 6 bases, with 13 bases remaining between them. Per germline, CDR1 SGHTA and CDR2 FQGNSA. The CDR3 has 14 amino acids.

This clone came up a few times. The chain employs TRBV4-2 and TRBJ2-7; D may be TRBD2 (5 bases). The CDR3 length is 14 residues. Germline assignment: CDR1 LGHNA and CDR2 YNFKEQ. Trimming cost V 0 bases and J 7 bases, with 13 bases left between them. The CDR3 sequence: CASSQDRSGWEQYF. CDR3 DNA: TGTGCCAGCAGCCAAGATAGATCGGGGTGGGAGCAGTACTTC.

This rearrangement joins TRBV7-2 to TRBJ1-2; 7 bases line up with TRBD1. The V and J ends lost 4 bases and 8 bases, in that order; junction bases with no gene match: 10. Germline assignment: CDR1 SGHTA and CDR2 FQGNSA. This CDR3 has 14 residues. CDR3 protein: CASSSTGDQVGYTF. CDR3 nucleotide sequence: TGTGCCAGCAGCTCAACAGGGGATCAAGTGGGCTACACCTTC.

CDR3 sequence: CASSSPQRGANEKLFF. CDR3 coding DNA: TGTGCCAGCAGTTCCCCCCAGAGAGGGGCTAATGAAAAACTGTTTTTT. The V call is TRBV28, the J call TRBJ1-4, with a tentative D call TRBD1 (5 bases). The CDR3 totals 16 residues. V lost 4 bases to trimming and J lost 3 bases, with 15 bases between them. Germline CDR1 reads MDHEN; CDR2 reads SYDVKM.

The J gene is TRBJ2-3, the V gene TRBV5-1; 7 bases are a match to TRBD2. With V trimmed by 6 bases and J by 4 bases, 8 bases remained unmatched. The CDR3 runs 14 residues. In germline, CDR1 is SGHRS, CDR2 YFSETQ. CDR3 DNA sequence: TGCGCCAGCACGGTGGCGGGGGTGGCAGATACGCAGTATTTT. It codes for CASTVAGVADTQYF.

The V and J genes are TRBV29-1 and TRBJ1-5, with TRBD1 identical over 7 bases. Germline loops: CDR1 SQVTM, CDR2 ANQGSEA. CDR3 length: 13 amino acids. V lost 5 bases and J lost 0; bases outside the gene matches: 1. CDR3 amino acids: CSVRDSSNQPQHF. The CDR3 DNA follows: TGCAGCGTTCGGGACAGTAGCAATCAGCCCCAGCATTTT.

The rearrangement joins TRBV29-1 to TRBJ1-1; D not resolved. CDR1 and CDR2 from the germline V gene are SQVTM and ANQGSEA. The CDR3 covers 12 residues. Trimming left V 4 bases short and J 5 bases short, with 11 bases between. CDR3 sequence (DNA): TGCAGCGTTGTTGACCTGGGGACTGAAGCTTTCTTT. This encodes CSVVDLGTEAFF.

The V call is TRBV2, the J call TRBJ2-3; maybe TRBD2 (6 bases). The V gene's germline CDR1 is SNHLY and CDR2 FYNNEI. V lost 4 bases, J lost 0 bases, and 8 bases lay in between. The CDR3 totals 14 residues. CDR3: CASSVGGSTDTQYF. The CDR3 region has the DNA TGTGCCAGCAGTGTGGGGGGTAGCACAGATACGCAGTATTTT.

The sample holds a few counts of this clone. This chain links TRBV5-6 with TRBJ1-2; 8 bases align to TRBD1. After removal of 4 bases from V and 4 bases from J, the junction contained 6 bases not matched to a gene. CDR3 size: 14 residues. Germline V gene data show CDR1 as SGHDT and CDR2 as YYEEEE. This CDR3 reads CASSPPTGGYGYTF. In DNA, the CDR3 is TGTGCCAGCAGCCCTCCTACAGGGGGCTATGGCTACACCTTC.

This clone was recorded a few times. Other DNA sequences in this specimen translate into the identical CDR3. This chain links TRBV7-2 with TRBJ2-3; D is possibly TRBD1 or TRBD2 (5 bases each). The CDR3 runs 14 residues. With 5 bases removed from V and 0 bases from J, the gap between germline ends came to 9 bases. In germline, CDR1 is SGHTA, CDR2 FQGNSA. The CDR3 DNA reads as TGTGCCAGCAGCCTGAGGGACAGCACAGATACGCAGTATTTT. Its translation: CASSLRDSTDTQYF.

The rearrangement uses TRBV10-3 and TRBJ2-3; TRBD1 might be the D (6 bases). The ends were cut back, 7 bases at V and 6 bases at J, with 11 bases in the middle. Germline V gene sequence: CDR1 ENHRY, CDR2 SYGVKD. This CDR3 is built from 12 residues. CDR3 bases: TGTGCCATCAACAGGGAAGGGGATACGCAGTATTTT. It codes for CAINREGDTQYF.

This chain links TRBV30 with TRBJ1-4; D is unresolved. Trimming removed 0 bases at V and 8 bases at J, with 16 bases between. The CDR3 length is 15 residues. Germline V lookup: CDR1 GTSNPN, CDR2 SVGIG (reference sequence). CDR3 DNA sequence: TGTGCCTGGAGTGTACGGGGTCAACTCGGGGAAAAACTGTTTTTT. It translates to CAWSVRGQLGEKLFF.

The V gene is TRBV6-6, the J gene TRBJ2-1; no reliable D call. This CDR3 region has 13 residues. The ends were cut back, 6 bases at V and 6 bases at J, with 12 bases in the middle. CDR1 and CDR2 (germline): MNHNY, SVGAGI (reference sequence). CDR3 loop: CASSPDGANEQFF. CDR3 DNA sequence: TGTGCCAGCAGCCCCGACGGCGCCAATGAGCAGTTCTTC.

The chain recombines TRBV18 with TRBJ2-2; 10 nucleotides align to TRBD1. Germline CDR1 is KGHSH and CDR2 is LQKENI. CDR3 length: 17 amino acids. Losses at the gene ends were 4 bases for V and 5 bases for J; bases not matched to a gene: 10. The CDR3 here is CASSRRTPGQGTGELFF. The CDR3, as DNA: TGTGCCAGCTCACGGAGGACCCCGGGACAGGGGACCGGGGAGCTGTTTTTT.

The chain recombines TRBV19 with TRBJ1-3, with 10 bases aligning to TRBD1. Looked up from germline, CDR1 is LNHDA and CDR2 is SQIVND (reference sequence). Trimming removed 4 bases from V and 3 bases from J; junction bases left unmatched: 3. This CDR3 region has 15 residues. The CDR3 sequence is CASSTGTGDGNTIYF. For the CDR3, the DNA is TGTGCCAGTAGTACTGGGACAGGGGATGGAAACACCATATATTTT.

This chain uses TRBV28 with TRBJ2-1; TRBD2 matches at 8 bases. V lost 3 bases to trimming and J lost 0 bases; unmatched junction nucleotides: 13. Germline CDR1 MDHEN, CDR2 SYDVKM. The CDR3 extends over 19 amino acids. The CDR3 here is CASSLFGLSGSRSYNEQFF. The DNA of the CDR3 is TGTGCCAGCAGTTTGTTTGGTTTGAGCGGGAGCCGCTCCTACAATGAGCAGTTCTTC.

V gene TRBV2 combines with J gene TRBJ1-6; D is ambiguous. From germline, CDR1 is SNHLY and CDR2 FYNNEI. This CDR3 contains 15 residues. The germline V and J ends were trimmed by 4 bases and 1 base, with 8 bases remaining between them. The CDR3 region has the DNA TGTGCCAGCAGTGTTGCCGGGTCCTATAATTCACCCCTCCACTTT. Amino acids: CASSVAGSYNSPLHF.

The genes are TRBV11-2 and TRBJ2-3, with a possible D match to TRBD2 (6 bases). V shed 2 bases and J shed 0 bases, with 9 bases lying between them. The CDR3 is 15 amino acids. Germline V gene sequence: CDR1 SGHAT, CDR2 FQNNGV. The CDR3 bases are TGTGCCAGCAGCTTAAGTGGGACTAGCACAGATACGCAGTATTTT. It is translated as CASSLSGTSTDTQYF.

This chain connects TRBV28 to TRBJ2-7; D is possibly TRBD2 (7 bases). This CDR3 has 19 amino acids. V lost 5 bases and J lost 1, with 27 bases in between. Germline CDR1 and CDR2: MDHEN and SYDVKM. The CDR3 region has the DNA TGTGCCAGCAGTACGGTAAGGGGGGGGACGACTCCTGGGTCCTACGAGCAGTACTTC. This gives the protein CASSTVRGGTTPGSYEQYF.